This T cell receptor beta chain was profiled in a study of shared clonotypes between healthy human individuals. Background on the study: Used for every donor were three CD4 naive, three CD4 memory, two CD8 naive and one CD8 memory plate. General study points: Sequencing depth was expected to affect clonotype sharing among donors. When naive CD4 clonotypes were compared across a few donors, 5% to 5.5% were shared.

This clone occurred once. The antigen remains unidentified. Healthy adults negative for HIV, lacking recent acute infections or vaccinations, served as donors. The germline V gene has CDR1 LNHDA and CDR2 SQIVND (reference sequence). With 5 bases removed from V and 7 bases from J, the gap between germline ends came to 18 bases. This CDR3 comprises 14 residues. Repertoires were generated with immunoSEQ multiplex PCR, while TCRdb's copy carries only in-frame clones and drops some. The profile covers approximately 1,500,000 clones, with roughly 97% appearing a single time and roughly 1.1% taken by the ten largest.

This chain joins TRBV19 and TRBJ2-7, with a tentative D call TRBD1 (5 bases). Input material: naive CD4+ T cells sorted from blood. Subset of the sample: CD45RA+ positively selected. The sequence was collected from a man aged 25 to 40 in good health. CDR3 sequence reads: CASSVAGQAREQYF. The CDR3 DNA follows: TGTGCCAGTAGTGTGGCAGGGCAAGCGAGGGAGCAGTACTTC.